These 25 T cell receptor beta chains originate from one sample sequenced in a study of T-cell reconstitution after alpha-beta-depleted transplantation in children. Molecular barcoding with unique molecular identifiers was used for the TCRbeta library. From the PCR reads, TCRdb called clonotypes with MiXCR, one entry per CDR3 protein. The sample shows approximately 430,000 distinct CDR3 sequences, around 16% of them seen only once. Sample: PBMCs, mostly from graft donor cells, taken 360 days after TCRalphabeta/CD19-depleted stem cell transplant. All receptors derive from a boy under three years old who had a stem cell transplant for Wiskott-Aldrich syndrome, so the T cells may come from the graft donor.

This clonotype has just a few counts. This chain links TRBV20-1 with TRBJ2-1, with TRBD2 matching over 9 bases. V lost 2 bases, J lost 1 base, and 6 bases stayed unmatched. This CDR3 has 16 residues. Germline-derived CDR1 and CDR2 are DFQATT and SNEGSKA (reference sequence). The CDR3 region has the DNA TGCAGTGCTAGAATCAGCGGGAGGAAGTCCTACAATGAGCAGTTCTTC. Residues: CSARISGRKSYNEQFF.

This clonotype is a singleton in its sample. The CDR3 loop is CASSSQGLEQPQHF. CDR3 in DNA: TGTGCCAGCAGTTCCCAAGGGTTGGAACAGCCCCAGCATTTT. The rearrangement joins TRBV2 to TRBJ1-5, with D unresolved. The CDR3 has 14 amino acids. Germline lookup yields CDR1 SNHLY and CDR2 FYNNEI. The V end lost 5 bases, the J end lost 7 bases, and 15 bases lay between the germline ends.

This sequence joins TRBV5-1 and TRBJ2-4; D perhaps matches TRBD1 (6 bases). The CDR3 runs 17 residues. V lost 0 bases, J lost 0 bases, and 13 bases lay in between. Germline CDR1 SGHRS, CDR2 YFSETQ. As DNA, the CDR3 is TGCGCCAGCAGCTTGGTTCAGGGGATGGGAGCCAAAAACATTCAGTACTTC. It yields the protein CASSLVQGMGAKNIQYF. Full variable domain (missing parts from reference TRBV5-1 and TRBJ2-4): KAGVTQTPRYLIKTRGQQVTLSCSPISGHRSVSWYQQTPGQGLQFLFEYFSETQRNKGNFPGRFSGRQFSNSRSEMNVSTLELGDSALYLCASSLVQGMGAKNIQYFGAGTRLSVL.

The J gene is TRBJ2-1, the V gene TRBV20-1, with D possibly being TRBD2 (5 bases). The CDR3 runs 20 residues. The germline V and J ends were trimmed by 0 bases and 11 bases, with 35 bases remaining between them. Germline CDR1 reads DFQATT; CDR2 reads SNEGSKA (reference sequence). CDR3 amino acids: CSARDKKPSQRTIGDPQQFF. The CDR3 region has the DNA TGCAGTGCTAGAGATAAGAAGCCTAGCCAAAGAACTATCGGTGACCCGCAGCAGTTCTTC.

This clonotype occurred many times. The chain has TRBV12-3 or TRBV12-4 and TRBJ2-5; 9 positions agree with TRBD1. This CDR3 spans 13 amino acids. Losses at the gene ends were 6 bases for V and 5 bases for J; bases not matched to a gene: 4. CDR3 DNA sequence: TGTGCCAGCAGCAGGACAGGGGTGGAGACCCAGTACTTC. This encodes CASSRTGVETQYF.

The chain combines TRBV20-1 with TRBJ1-1; D is perhaps TRBD1 (5 bases). Germline V gene sequence: CDR1 DFQATT, CDR2 SNEGSKA (reference sequence). The CDR3 spans 13 residues. This chain's CDR3 is CSTPQEGNTEAFF. In DNA form, the CDR3 reads TGCAGCACCCCACAGGAAGGGAACACTGAAGCTTTCTTT.

This clonotype turned up a few times. V usage is TRBV7-9 and J usage is TRBJ2-7; maybe TRBD2 (7 bases). Germline CDR1 and CDR2: SEHNR and FQNEAQ (reference sequence). This CDR3 is 15 amino acids long. Trimming shortened V by 2 bases and J by 2 bases, and 13 bases separated the two germline ends. This CDR3 reads CASSLRGGRTYEQYF. The CDR3 DNA reads TGTGCCAGCAGCTTACGCGGGGGCCGTACCTACGAGCAGTACTTC.

The chain employs TRBV4-1 and TRBJ2-7; 7 nucleotides agree with TRBD1. Germline V gene data show CDR1 as MGHRA and CDR2 as YSYEKL. The CDR3 has 15 amino acids. Trimming removed 3 bases from V and 3 bases from J; junction bases left unmatched: 8. CDR3 DNA: TGCGCCAGCAGCCAGTACCCCGACAGGGACTACGAGCAGTACTTC. This codes for CASSQYPDRDYEQYF.

The chain links TRBV27 to TRBJ2-1; 10 bases are shared with TRBD2. V dropped 3 bases and J dropped 5; count of bases not matched to a gene: 13. CDR3 length: 18 residues. CDR1 is MNHEY, CDR2 SMNVEV, per germline (reference sequence). The CDR3 region is CASSFIVPGLAAHNEQFF. The CDR3 bases are TGTGCCAGCAGTTTTATAGTACCCGGACTAGCGGCCCACAATGAGCAGTTCTTC.

This clonotype was detected only a few times. The chain has TRBV25-1 and TRBJ2-3, with a possible D match to TRBD2 (6 bases). The germline gives CDR1 MGHDK, CDR2 SYGVNS. Trimming stripped 6 bases from V and 0 bases from J, with 13 bases between. This CDR3 has 15 residues. CDR3 in amino acids: CASRAGSRSTDTQYF. The CDR3 DNA sequence: TGTGCCAGCAGGGCGGGGTCTAGGAGCACAGATACGCAGTATTTT.

The V call is TRBV7-2, the J call TRBJ1-1; TRBD1 matches 8 bases. The length of the CDR3 is 14 residues. V lost 6 bases to trimming and J lost 4 bases; unmatched junction nucleotides: 7. Germline loops: CDR1 SGHTA, CDR2 FQGNSA. In DNA form, the CDR3 reads TGTGCCAGCAGACTACAGGGGGGCGTCACTGAAGCTTTCTTT. Protein product: CASRLQGGVTEAFF.

CDR3 sequence: CASSLVGSLSTDTQYF. The CDR3 DNA is TGCGCCAGCAGCTTGGTTGGGAGTCTTAGCACAGATACGCAGTATTTT. V usage is TRBV5-1 and J usage is TRBJ2-3; D is perhaps TRBD2 (5 bases). CDR3 length: 16 amino acids. V was trimmed by 0 bases and J by 0 bases, leaving 11 bases between them. The germline V gene encodes CDR1 SGHRS and CDR2 YFSETQ.

This clonotype has only a few counts. The rearrangement uses TRBV10-3 and TRBJ2-5; TRBD2 aligns across 10 bases. The CDR3 extends over 15 amino acids. Trimming took 4 bases from V and 4 from J; bases not matched to a gene: 6. The germline V gene has CDR1 ENHRY and CDR2 SYGVKD. The CDR3 region is CAISAGLAMGETQYF. In nucleotides, the CDR3 is TGTGCCATCAGTGCGGGACTAGCGATGGGAGAGACCCAGTACTTC.

The chain couples TRBV2 to TRBJ1-1; D gene ambiguous. CDR1 is SNHLY, CDR2 FYNNEI, per germline. V was pared by 6 bases and J by 1 base, with 9 bases between. This CDR3 spans 13 amino acids. Here the CDR3 reads CASRGRPNTEAFF. In DNA form, the CDR3 reads TGTGCCAGCAGAGGCAGGCCGAACACTGAAGCTTTCTTT.

This chain joins TRBV14 and TRBJ2-5, with TRBD1 matching 7 bases. With V trimmed by 2 bases and J by 5 bases, 11 bases remained unmatched. In germline, CDR1 is SGHDN, CDR2 FVKESK. The CDR3 runs to 16 residues. The CDR3 protein is CASSQHSWGTAETQYF. CDR3 nucleotides: TGTGCCAGCAGCCAACACTCCTGGGGGACAGCGGAGACCCAGTACTTC.

This clonotype was recorded at least ten times. V gene TRBV5-4 combines with J gene TRBJ2-1; 8 bases are a match to TRBD2. The length of the CDR3 is 14 residues. The germline V gene has CDR1 SGHNT and CDR2 YYREEE (reference sequence). V shed 0 bases and J 5 bases; nucleotides not matched to a gene: 1. The CDR3 sequence: CASSLELADNEQFF. In DNA, the CDR3 is TGTGCCAGCAGCTTGGAACTAGCGGACAATGAGCAGTTCTTC. The full variable domain, rest sourced from reference TRBV5-4 and TRBJ2-1, is ETGVTQSPTHLIKTRGQQVTLRCSSQSGHNTVSWYQQALGQGPQFIFQYYREEENGRGNFPPRFSGLQFPNYSSELNVNALELDDSALYLCASSLELADNEQFFGPGTRLTVL.

The chain uses TRBV20-1 and TRBJ2-3; D unresolved. V gave up 0 bases and J gave up 2 bases, with 12 bases separating them. CDR3 length equals 15 residues. Germline V gives CDR1 DFQATT, CDR2 SNEGSKA (reference sequence). This chain's CDR3 is CSARDQGGTTDTQYF. As DNA, the CDR3 is TGCAGTGCTAGAGATCAAGGCGGAACCACAGATACGCAGTATTTT.

This chain links TRBV28 with TRBJ2-7, with 8 bases identical to TRBD1. J was trimmed by 3 bases and V by 5 bases; bases with no gene match: 6. The CDR3 is 14 amino acids. CDR1 is MDHEN, CDR2 SYDVKM, per germline. In DNA, the CDR3 is TGTGCCAGCAGTGTAACCGGGACAGGCTACGAGCAGTACTTC. Encoded protein: CASSVTGTGYEQYF.

The CDR3 DNA follows: TGTGCCAGCACGTGGTACAGGGGAGCGGGAGGACAAGAGACCCAGTACTTC. Its protein product is CASTWYRGAGGQETQYF. This chain connects TRBV11-3 to TRBJ2-5; TRBD2 agrees at 9 bases. The CDR3 extends over 17 amino acids. Germline V CDR1 and CDR2: SGHNT, YENEEA. V trimming: 7 bases; J trimming: 2 bases; junction bases outside the gene matches: 14.

The chain joins TRBV7-8 to TRBJ2-1, with 12 nucleotides matching TRBD2. The CDR3 spans 19 residues. CDR1 SGHVS and CDR2 FQNEAQ come from the germline V gene. V trimming: 5 bases; J trimming: 2 bases; junction bases outside the gene matches: 13. The CDR3 DNA reads TGTGCCAGCAGCCCAGGAAGACTAGCGGGAGTCTTGGCCTACAATGAGCAGTTCTTC. Protein product: CASSPGRLAGVLAYNEQFF.

The chain recombines TRBV20-1 with TRBJ1-6, with D perhaps TRBD1 (5 bases). Deletions cut 1 base from V and 5 bases from J, with 12 bases between. The CDR3 loop spans 15 amino acids. CDR1 is DFQATT, CDR2 SNEGSKA, per germline (reference sequence). In DNA, the CDR3 is TGCAGTGCTAGAGCGAACAGAGGGGATAATTCACCCCTCCACTTT. It codes for CSARANRGDNSPLHF.

This chain connects TRBV18 to TRBJ2-7; 7 nucleotides align to TRBD2. The CDR3 runs to 14 residues. Unmatched junction bases numbered 5, after V lost 2 bases and J lost 4 bases. Germline CDR1 is KGHSH and CDR2 is LQKENI. The CDR3 region has the DNA TGTGCCAGCTCACCAGGCGGGAGTGGATACGAGCAGTACTTC. Protein product: CASSPGGSGYEQYF.

CDR3 region: CSAPAPGQETQYF. CDR3 sequence (DNA): TGCAGCGCCCCTGCCCCAGGGCAAGAGACCCAGTACTTC. J is TRBJ2-5 and V is TRBV29-1; tentative D call: TRBD1 (5 bases). Trimming took 7 bases from V and 2 from J, leaving 14 bases between them. The CDR3 loop spans 13 amino acids. Germline values: CDR1 SQVTM, CDR2 ANQGSEA.

This chain joins TRBV10-3 and TRBJ2-7; 9 nucleotides match TRBD1. Per the germline V gene, CDR1 is ENHRY and CDR2 is SYGVKD. Losses at the gene ends were 1 base for V and 7 bases for J; bases not matched to a gene: 8. The CDR3 loop spans 15 amino acids. CDR3: CAISEWRTGAEEQYF. The CDR3 DNA reads TGTGCCATCAGTGAGTGGAGGACAGGGGCGGAAGAGCAGTACTTC.

This clonotype was counted only a few times. The chain couples TRBV5-1 to TRBJ2-7; 11 bases align to TRBD2. V lost 3 bases, J lost 7 bases, and 6 bases stayed unmatched. The CDR3 covers 14 residues. Germline CDR1 SGHRS, CDR2 YFSETQ. Here the CDR3 DNA reads TGCGCCAGCAGCTGGGGACTAGCGGTACATGAGCAGTACTTC. This codes for CASSWGLAVHEQYF. Full variable domain (missing parts from reference TRBV5-1 and TRBJ2-7): KAGVTQTPRYLIKTRGQQVTLSCSPISGHRSVSWYQQTPGQGLQFLFEYFSETQRNKGNFPGRFSGRQFSNSRSEMNVSTLELGDSALYLCASSWGLAVHEQYFGPGTRLTVT.